These 24 T cell receptor beta chains originate from one sample sequenced in a study of T cell responses to AZD1222 COVID-19 vaccine. Method: immunoSEQ multiplex PCR; TCRdb's copy keeps in-frame clones and lacks some. The table has 75,000 to 95,000 clones, about 88% seen once. The sample here was peripheral blood, taken on day 0 of AZD1222 vaccination. The receptors shown here come from an adult in good health.

Only one count was recorded for this clone. The genes are TRBV5-6 and TRBJ2-7, with D perhaps TRBD2 (6 bases). Trimming shortened V by 0 bases and J by 3 bases, and 13 bases separated the two germline ends. CDR3 length: 15 residues. From germline, CDR1 is SGHDT and CDR2 YYEEEE. The CDR3 DNA sequence: TGTGCCAGCAGCTTGGGCGCGGGGAACAACTACGAGCAGTACTTC. Amino acids: CASSLGAGNNYEQYF. Supplemented by reference TRBV5-6 and TRBJ2-7, the full variable domain reads DAGVTQSPTHLIKTRGQQVTLRCSPKSGHDTVSWYQQALGQGPQFIFQYYEEEERQRGNFPDRFSGHQFPNYSSELNVNALLLGDSALYLCASSLGAGNNYEQYFGPGTRLTVT.

The chain couples TRBV6-5 to TRBJ1-6; D unresolved. Between the trimmed V and J ends, which lost 2 bases and 9 bases, there was a span of 8 bases. The CDR3 spans 13 residues. The V gene's germline CDR1 is MNHEY and CDR2 SVGAGI. CDR3 bases: TGTGCCAGCAGTTACAATGTGGGTTCACCCCTCCACTTT. This encodes CASSYNVGSPLHF.

The chain is built from TRBV18 and TRBJ1-2; TRBD1 might be the D (6 bases). Germline CDR1 KGHSH, CDR2 LQKENI. The CDR3 consists of 16 residues. The V gene lost 2 bases and the J gene lost 1 base, with 14 bases spanning the gap. The CDR3, as DNA: TGTGCCAGCTCACCATCAAATCAGGGGTTTAACTATGGCTACACCTTC. It codes for CASSPSNQGFNYGYTF.

The chain combines TRBV28 with TRBJ1-4; D perhaps matches TRBD1 (6 bases). Trimming left V 3 bases short and J 8 bases short, with 19 bases between. Germline CDR1 MDHEN, CDR2 SYDVKM. The CDR3 consists of 16 residues. In DNA, the CDR3 is TGTGCCAGCAGTTTCCCCTCAGGGGAGAGGGGAGAAAAACTGTTTTTT. Amino acid sequence: CASSFPSGERGEKLFF. The full variable domain, its missing parts supplied by reference TRBV28 and TRBJ1-4, is DVKVTQSSRYLVKRTGEKVFLECVQDMDHENMFWYRQDPGLGLRLIYFSYDVKMKEKGDIPEGYSVSREKKERFSLILESASTNQTSMYLCASSFPSGERGEKLFFGSGTQLSVL.

The genes are TRBV4-3 and TRBJ1-2; D gene uncertain. V dropped 0 bases and J dropped 4 bases, with 18 bases sitting between them. The CDR3 length is 17 residues. Germline CDR1 reads LGHNA; CDR2 reads YSLEER. In DNA, the CDR3 is TGCGCCAGCAGCCAAGATAAGAATTGGGCCCGTAGCTATGGCTACACCTTC. This encodes CASSQDKNWARSYGYTF.

The genes are TRBV7-8 and TRBJ2-1; maybe TRBD2 (5 bases). The germline CDR1 and CDR2 sequences are SGHVS and FQNEAQ. V was pared by 4 bases and J by 11 bases, with 6 bases between. This CDR3 spans 10 amino acids. CDR3 nucleotide sequence: TGTGCCAGCAGCTCGGGGAAGCAGTTCTTC. It translates to CASSSGKQFF.

The chain links TRBV6-5 to TRBJ1-2, with D perhaps matching TRBD1 (6 bases). V was shortened by 0 bases and J by 4 bases, with 9 bases between the two germline ends. The CDR3 is 14 amino acids. Germline values: CDR1 MNHEY, CDR2 SVGAGI. Written as DNA, the CDR3 is TGTGCCAGCAGTTACTCGGACAGAATCTATGGCTACACCTTC. Translated: CASSYSDRIYGYTF.

The chain is built from TRBV28 and TRBJ1-2; D is ambiguous. The CDR3 sequence is 10 residues long. The germline V gene encodes CDR1 MDHEN and CDR2 SYDVKM. V lost 4 bases and J lost 14, with 11 bases in between. CDR3 region: CASSYHGITF. The CDR3 DNA sequence: TGTGCCAGCAGTTACCATGGGATAACCTTC.

This chain connects TRBV10-3 to TRBJ2-2; 8 bases match TRBD1. J was trimmed by 1 base and V by 7 bases; bases with no gene match: 5. The CDR3 spans 15 residues. CDR1 and CDR2 (germline): ENHRY, SYGVKD. The CDR3 loop reads CAITGQGGNTGELFF. Here the CDR3 DNA reads TGTGCCATCACAGGACAGGGAGGGAACACCGGGGAGCTGTTTTTT.

The CDR3 sequence: CASSLTGGLSYEQYF. The CDR3 DNA is TGCGCCAGCAGCTTGACAGGGGGCCTATCCTACGAGCAGTACTTC. The V gene is TRBV5-1, the J gene TRBJ2-7; TRBD1 agrees at 9 bases. This CDR3 is 15 amino acids long. Germline values: CDR1 SGHRS, CDR2 YFSETQ. J lost 1 base, V lost 1 base, and 3 bases had no gene match.

This clone appeared a few times. The rearrangement joins TRBV19 to TRBJ2-7; 12 bases match TRBD2. The V segment lost 6 bases and the J segment 6 bases; nucleotides outside the gene matches: 6. CDR1 and CDR2 (germline): LNHDA, SQIVND (reference sequence). This CDR3 spans 14 amino acids. DNA for the CDR3: TGTGCCAGTAGGAATCCGGGACTAGCGGGCGAGCAGTACTTC. Its translation is CASRNPGLAGEQYF.

This clone was recorded once. The chain combines TRBV4-3 with TRBJ1-5; a possible D gene is TRBD1 (6 bases). The ends were cut back, 0 bases at V and 6 bases at J, with 12 bases in the middle. Germline lookup yields CDR1 LGHNA and CDR2 YSLEER. The CDR3 runs 15 residues. The CDR3 DNA follows: TGCGCCAGCAGCCAAGATGACGGGGGGCTTCAGCCCCAGCATTTT. Encoded protein: CASSQDDGGLQPQHF.

This chain joins TRBV29-1 and TRBJ1-1; D may be TRBD1 (6 bases). Trimming cost V 6 bases and J 3 bases, with 17 bases left between them. Germline CDR1 reads SQVTM; CDR2 reads ANQGSEA. The CDR3 spans 14 residues. This CDR3 is CSVQQGGRDTEAFF. CDR3 bases: TGCAGCGTGCAACAGGGAGGTCGGGACACTGAAGCTTTCTTT.

This clone came up once. The chain links TRBV5-1 to TRBJ2-5, with a tentative D call TRBD2 (5 bases). Trimming left V 4 bases short and J 5 bases short, with 15 bases between. Germline V gene sequence: CDR1 SGHRS, CDR2 YFSETQ. The CDR3 is 14 amino acids. CDR3 in DNA: TGCGCCAGCAGCATGACTACTTCCGGGGAGACCCAGTACTTC. Encoded protein: CASSMTTSGETQYF.

The V and J genes are TRBV2 and TRBJ2-5; weak D call: TRBD1 (6 bases). V lost 9 bases and J lost 7, with 15 bases in between. This CDR3 region has 12 residues. Germline CDR1 SNHLY, CDR2 FYNNEI. CDR3 nucleotide sequence: TGTGCCAGTACACAGGGAACCGTGACCCAGTACTTC. Translating it yields CASTQGTVTQYF.

The chain is built from TRBV29-1 and TRBJ1-1, with TRBD1 as a possible D gene (6 bases). This CDR3 is 13 amino acids long. V lost 6 bases, J lost 5 bases, and 16 bases lay in between. Germline CDR1 SQVTM, CDR2 ANQGSEA. The CDR3 protein is CSVVPGGGTEAFF. CDR3 DNA sequence: TGCAGCGTAGTGCCTGGGGGCGGGACTGAAGCTTTCTTT. The full variable domain, in which reference TRBV29-1 and TRBJ1-1 provide the parts outside the CDR3, is SAVISQKPSRDICQRGTSLTIQCQVDSQVTMMFWYRQQPGQSLTLIATANQGSEATYESGFVIDKFPISRPNLTFSTLTVSNMSPEDSSIYLCSVVPGGGTEAFFGQGTRLTVV.

The chain uses TRBV6-6 and TRBJ1-1; maybe TRBD1 (6 bases). Germline values: CDR1 MNHNY, CDR2 SVGAGI (reference sequence). Deletions cut 7 bases from V and 4 bases from J, with 22 bases between. This CDR3 is built from 16 residues. The CDR3 here is CASNPGRARGGTEAFF. CDR3 DNA: TGTGCCAGCAACCCGGGACGGGCGAGGGGGGGCACTGAAGCTTTCTTT.

The rearrangement joins TRBV3-1 (or the pseudogene TRBV3-2) to TRBJ2-7; 7 positions agree with TRBD1. Germline assignment: CDR1 LGHDT and CDR2 YNNKEL (reference sequence). J was trimmed by 4 bases and V by 4 bases; bases with no gene match: 10. There are 15 residues in the CDR3. CDR3 nucleotides: TGTGCCAGCAGCCCCGGTCCTCCGGGACAGTACGAGCAGTACTTC. Protein product: CASSPGPPGQYEQYF.

The chain has TRBV6-5 and TRBJ1-1; D unclear. Trimming pared 6 bases from V and 0 bases from J, leaving 14 bases between. The CDR3 is 15 residues long. Germline loops: CDR1 MNHEY, CDR2 SVGAGI. As DNA, the CDR3 is TGTGCCAGCAGAGCCCAGGTCGGGATGAACACTGAAGCTTTCTTT. This gives the protein CASRAQVGMNTEAFF.

The count of this clone is one. The chain uses TRBV12-3 or TRBV12-4 and TRBJ1-2; D gene uncertain. Trimming left V 5 bases short and J 4 bases short, with 5 bases between. CDR3 length: 11 amino acids. This CDR3 is CASSLSYGYTF. In DNA form, the CDR3 reads TGTGCCAGCAGTCTGTCCTATGGCTACACCTTC.

This clone has more than one count but fewer than ten. The chain joins TRBV27 to TRBJ1-1, with 7 bases identical to TRBD1. The CDR3 is made up of 21 amino acids. CDR1 is MNHEY, CDR2 SMNVEV, per germline (reference sequence). V was pared by 5 bases and J by 1 base, with 25 bases of the junction left unmatched. CDR3 in amino acids: CASSQRTPGTVPRARNTEAFF. The CDR3 nucleotides are TGTGCCAGCAGTCAACGAACCCCCGGGACAGTACCCAGGGCCCGGAACACTGAAGCTTTCTTT.

In its sample, this clone was seen a few times. J is TRBJ1-3 and V is TRBV7-2; 7 bases line up with TRBD1. Germline V gene lookup returns CDR1 SGHTA and CDR2 FQGNSA. The CDR3 totals 15 residues. V shed 4 bases and J 4 bases; nucleotides not matched to a gene: 7. In DNA form, the CDR3 reads TGTGCCAGCAGCTCCTGGACAGGCTCCGGAAACACCATATATTTT. Residues: CASSSWTGSGNTIYF.

This chain connects TRBV5-7 to TRBJ2-7, with a possible D match to TRBD1 (5 bases). TRBV5-7 is designated an ORF whose function remains uncertain. Trimming took off 5 bases at V and 2 bases at J, with 14 bases between the two ends. This CDR3 region has 14 residues. The CDR3 loop is CASSSGHLTYEQYF. The CDR3 nucleotides are TGTGCCAGCAGTTCAGGACACCTCACCTACGAGCAGTACTTC.

This chain uses TRBV6-5 with TRBJ2-7, with no clear D. Germline values: CDR1 MNHEY, CDR2 SVGAGI. The CDR3 is made up of 13 amino acids. V was clipped by 2 bases and J by 5 bases, with 10 bases between them. The CDR3 protein is CASSYGGDHEQYF. CDR3 coding DNA: TGTGCCAGCAGTTACGGCGGCGACCACGAGCAGTACTTC.